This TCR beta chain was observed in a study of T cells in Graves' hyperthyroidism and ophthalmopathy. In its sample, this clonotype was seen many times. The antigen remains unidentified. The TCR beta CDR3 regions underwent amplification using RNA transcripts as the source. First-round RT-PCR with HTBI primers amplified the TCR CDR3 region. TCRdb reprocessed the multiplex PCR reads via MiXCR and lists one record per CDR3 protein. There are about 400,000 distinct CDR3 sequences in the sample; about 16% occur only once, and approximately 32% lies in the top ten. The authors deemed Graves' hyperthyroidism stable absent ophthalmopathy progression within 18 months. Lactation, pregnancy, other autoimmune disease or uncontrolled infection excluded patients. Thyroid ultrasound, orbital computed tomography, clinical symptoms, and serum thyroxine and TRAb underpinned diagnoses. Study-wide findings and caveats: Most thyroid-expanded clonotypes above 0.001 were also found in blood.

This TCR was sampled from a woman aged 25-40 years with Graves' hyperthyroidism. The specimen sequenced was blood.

As DNA, the CDR3 is TGTGCCAGCAGGCTACGGACAGGGGGCGGCGAGCAGTACTTC. It is translated as CASRLRTGGGEQYF. This sequence joins TRBV3-1 and TRBJ2-7; 11 bases align to TRBD1. V was clipped by 6 bases and J by 6 bases; unmatched bases: 7. Germline loops: CDR1 LGHDT, CDR2 YNNKEL (reference sequence). The CDR3 length is 14 residues.